The rows below give T cell receptor beta chains drawn from one sample of a study of T cell responses to AZD1222 COVID-19 vaccine. Here immunoSEQ multiplex PCR was the method, and the copy in TCRdb shows in-frame clones only, minus some. The sample includes 140,000 to 150,000 clones, approximately 83% seen only once; the top ten take about 8%. Sequencing was performed on peripheral blood, taken on day 0 of AZD1222 vaccination. These receptor sequences come from an adult in good health. Each CDR3 is given with its conserved first and last residue. The D gene is left open where the match is weak. Where a row states a size, it is once, few, many or the class of an expanded clone; other rows omit it.

. few TRBJ1-3 TRBV3-1/TRBV3-2 14 TGTGCCAGCAGCCCGCGCGACTCTGGAAACACCATATATTTT CASSPRDSGNTIYF
. . TRBJ1-2 TRBV28 14 TGTGCCAGCAGTTTACTCCCCGAGGGCTATGGCTACACCTTC CASSLLPEGYGYTF
TRBD1 . TRBJ2-1 TRBV7-9 15 TGTGCCAGCAGCTTGCCCAGGGGGCAGGGTAATGAGCAGTTCTTC CASSLPRGQGNEQFF
TRBD1 . TRBJ2-5 TRBV27 15 TGTGCCTCAGCCCCTCTACCGGGACAGGATGAGACCCAGTACTTC CASAPLPGQDETQYF
. . TRBJ2-3 TRBV6-5 13 TGTGCCAGCACCGCCTCAGGCGGTTATACGCAGTATTTT CASTASGGYTQYF
TRBD1 . TRBJ1-2 TRBV6-5 15 TGTGCCAGCAGTTACTCCGCAGGGGGGCTCTATGGCTACACCTTC CASSYSAGGLYGYTF
TRBD1 once TRBJ1-6 TRBV6-6 14 TGTGCCAGCAGTGAGACAGGGGCTAATTCACCCCTCCACTTT CASSETGANSPLHF
. . TRBJ1-2 TRBV28 14 TGTGCCAGCAGTTTATACACAGGGTCCTATGGCTACACCTTC CASSLYTGSYGYTF
TRBD2 few TRBJ2-1 TRBV11-2 14 TGTGCCAGCAGCTTTAGGAGGCGGGAGGGCAATCCGTTCTTC CASSFRRREGNPFF
. . TRBJ1-6 TRBV5-1 15 TGCGCCAGCAGCTCATCAGGGTTAGGGAATTCACCCCTCCACTTT CASSSSGLGNSPLHF
TRBD2 few TRBJ2-3 TRBV27 15 TGTGCCAGCAGCCTCGAAGCGGGGGGCATAAATACGCAGTATTTT CASSLEAGGINTQYF
. . TRBJ1-1 TRBV7-9 18 TGTGCCAGCAGCAAAACCCCCAGGGAGGTGGGGGTTGGCACTGAAGCTTTCTTT CASSKTPREVGVGTEAFF
. . TRBJ2-3 TRBV4-2 13 TGTGCCAGCAGCCTCGGTAACACAGATACGCAGTATTTT CASSLGNTDTQYF
. few TRBJ1-3 TRBV10-3 14 TGTGCCATCAGTGAGTCCGGCGGAGGAAACACCATATATTTT CAISESGGGNTIYF
TRBD1 . TRBJ1-1 TRBV27 16 TGTGCCAGCAGGTCACAGGGGAGATTCGTGAACACTGAAGCTTTCTTT CASRSQGRFVNTEAFF
. once TRBJ2-2 TRBV18 13 TGTGCCAGCTCACCAACTAGCACCGGGGAGCTGTTTTTT CASSPTSTGELFF
TRBD2 . TRBJ2-1 TRBV5-1 14 TGCGCCAGCAGCTTAGCGGGAGAGGCTAATGAGCAGTTCTTC CASSLAGEANEQFF
. . TRBJ2-5 TRBV11-2 14 TGTGCCAGCAGCTTAGACAGGGGCCTAGAGACCCAGTACTTC CASSLDRGLETQYF
TRBD1 . TRBJ2-2 TRBV5-1 15 TGCGCCAGCAGCATCGGACAGGGTCGCACCGGGGAGCTGTTTTTT CASSIGQGRTGELFF
TRBD1 . TRBJ1-2 TRBV3-1/TRBV3-2 16 TGTGCCAGCAGCCAATCTCTGTCTCAGGGGGCCCATGGCTACACCTTC CASSQSLSQGAHGYTF
. once TRBJ1-6 TRBV5-4 15 TGTGCCAGCAGCTTGGGATCGTTTGAGGGGTCACCCCTCCACTTT CASSLGSFEGSPLHF
. . TRBJ2-7 TRBV7-8 12 TGTGCCAGCAGCCGAGGTGGGAACGAGCAGTACTTC CASSRGGNEQYF
. once TRBJ2-1 TRBV10-3 16 TGTGCCTGTTCGGGGCCGAGTAGGTGTAAAGAAGGTGAGCAGTTCTTC CACSGPSRCKEGEQFF
. . TRBJ2-7 TRBV27 12 TGTGCCAGCAGGGGTAAAGGACACGAGCAGTACTTC CASRGKGHEQYF
. . TRBJ1-2 TRBV28 12 TGTGCCAGTGAGGACGGGAGAGGTGGCTACACCTTC CASEDGRGGYTF